The 18 T cell receptor beta chains below were found in one sample sequenced in a study of CD8+ T cells in alopecia areata. RNA was isolated and reverse transcribed to cDNA, the sequencing template. The assay was immunoSEQ multiplex PCR, and TCRdb's table has in-frame clones only and misses some. The sample consists of 120,000 or so clones, 60% to 65% of them appearing once. As for treatment: oral pan-JAK inhibitor, 5-10 mg twice daily. The sequencing here drew on CD4+ T cells sorted from blood, taken at week 4, from a patient treated with tofacitinib. The receptor set was obtained from a human donor with alopecia areata.

The J gene is TRBJ1-5, the V gene TRBV4-3, with 7 bases identical to TRBD1. The germline CDR1 and CDR2 sequences are LGHNA and YSLEER. This CDR3 contains 17 residues. V was clipped by 0 bases and J by 2 bases; unmatched bases: 7. CDR3 region: CASSQDLGQARNQPQHF. Here the CDR3 DNA reads TGCGCCAGCAGCCAAGATCTTGGACAGGCCCGCAATCAGCCCCAGCATTTT.

The chain has TRBV28 and TRBJ1-4; possibly TRBD1 for D (6 bases). The CDR3 has 15 residues. V lost 5 bases and J 7 bases, leaving 17 bases between the germline ends. Per germline, CDR1 MDHEN and CDR2 SYDVKM. CDR3 sequence: CASSLSQGLGEKLFF. The DNA of the CDR3 is TGTGCCAGCAGTCTAAGCCAGGGGTTGGGTGAAAAACTGTTTTTT.

CDR3 protein: CSAFGLQETQYF. In nucleotides, the CDR3 is TGCAGCGCCTTCGGTCTCCAAGAGACCCAGTACTTC. The V call is TRBV29-1, the J call TRBJ2-5; D gene ambiguous. Per germline, CDR1 SQVTM and CDR2 ANQGSEA. The V end lost 7 bases, the J end lost 1 base, and 10 bases lay between the germline ends. The CDR3 loop spans 12 amino acids.

The rearrangement joins TRBV29-1 to TRBJ2-3; D remains unclear. The CDR3 has 11 residues. Germline V gene sequence: CDR1 SQVTM, CDR2 ANQGSEA. Trimming removed 4 bases at V and 5 bases at J, with 7 bases between. The CDR3: CSVVTLDTQYF. CDR3 nucleotides: TGCAGCGTTGTGACCTTAGATACGCAGTATTTT.

This clone came up a few times. The chain has TRBV27 and TRBJ1-1, with TRBD1 as a possible D gene (6 bases). Trimming removed 4 bases at V and 6 bases at J, with 18 bases between. There are 15 residues in the CDR3. Germline loops: CDR1 MNHEY, CDR2 SMNVEV (reference sequence). CDR3 residues: CASSSYTGQGPEAFF. The CDR3 DNA follows: TGTGCCAGCAGTTCATATACAGGGCAGGGACCTGAAGCTTTCTTT.

This clone was seen a few times. The rearrangement uses TRBV19 and TRBJ2-3; 7 bases line up with TRBD2. Germline CDR1 and CDR2: LNHDA and SQIVND (reference sequence). Trimming cost V 5 bases and J 5 bases; bases outside gene matches: 7. This CDR3 has 14 residues. CDR3 protein: CASSRGRVRDTQYF. The CDR3 coding sequence is TGTGCCAGTAGTCGGGGGAGGGTCAGAGATACGCAGTATTTT. The full variable domain, its missing parts supplied by reference TRBV19 and TRBJ2-3, is DGGITQSPKYLFRKEGQNVTLSCEQNLNHDAMYWYRQDPGQGLRLIYYSQIVNDFQKGDIAEGYSVSREKKESFPLTVTSAQKNPTAFYLCASSRGRVRDTQYFGPGTRLTVL.

This chain joins TRBV7-3 and TRBJ2-3; TRBD2 aligns across 7 bases. V shed 5 bases and J 6 bases; nucleotides not matched to a gene: 8. CDR1 and CDR2 (germline): SGHTA, FQGTGA. CDR3 length: 14 amino acids. The CDR3 protein is CASSPGLDTDTQYF. The CDR3 DNA sequence: TGTGCCAGCAGCCCCGGACTAGATACGGATACGCAGTATTTT.

The chain links TRBV6-1 to TRBJ1-6; the D is unclear. CDR3 length: 14 amino acids. Trimming cost V 7 bases and J 6 bases, with 13 bases left between them. Germline CDR1 reads MNHNS; CDR2 reads SASEGT. The CDR3 DNA reads as TGTGCCAGCACCCGTACAAGGAGTAATTCACCCCTCCACTTT. Protein product: CASTRTRSNSPLHF.

The rearrangement uses TRBV5-6 and TRBJ1-5; 7 positions agree with TRBD1. V was clipped by 0 bases and J by 2 bases; unmatched bases: 2. Germline CDR1 is SGHDT and CDR2 is YYEEEE. The CDR3 is made up of 15 amino acids. CDR3 in amino acids: CASSLGGQGNQPQHF. In DNA form, the CDR3 reads TGTGCCAGCAGCTTGGGAGGACAGGGCAATCAGCCCCAGCATTTT.

This clone was recorded only once. The chain carries TRBV11-1 and TRBJ1-1; no clear D. This CDR3 region has 14 residues. V lost 4 bases and J 1 base, leaving 10 bases between the germline ends. Germline CDR1 reads SGHAT; CDR2 reads FQDESV (reference sequence). CDR3 in amino acids: CASSWEWRNTEAFF. The CDR3 DNA is TGTGCCAGCAGCTGGGAGTGGAGGAACACTGAAGCTTTCTTT.

The genes are TRBV6-7 and TRBJ2-6; D may be TRBD1 (5 bases). TRBV6-7 is reported as an ORF; its role is uncertain. The germline V and J ends were trimmed by 5 bases and 0 bases, with 8 bases remaining between them. This CDR3 region has 15 residues. The CDR3 spells CASSAGCSGANVLTF. The CDR3 coding sequence is TGTGCCAGCAGTGCAGGGTGCTCTGGGGCCAACGTCCTGACTTTC.

The J gene is TRBJ1-2, the V gene TRBV10-3; 7 positions agree with TRBD1. Trimming removed 2 bases from V and 10 bases from J; junction bases left unmatched: 10. The V gene's germline CDR1 is ENHRY and CDR2 SYGVKD. This CDR3 is 14 amino acids long. CDR3 sequence: CAISERGDSGDYTF. CDR3 DNA: TGTGCCATCAGTGAGAGGGGGGACAGCGGAGACTACACCTTC.

This clone was detected a few times. The chain combines TRBV10-3 with TRBJ1-1; D possibly corresponds to TRBD1 (6 bases). The CDR3 totals 13 residues. V lost 6 bases and J 1 base, leaving 9 bases between the germline ends. Germline loops: CDR1 ENHRY, CDR2 SYGVKD. CDR3 loop: CAISRTENTEAFF. DNA of the CDR3: TGTGCCATCAGCAGGACAGAGAACACTGAAGCTTTCTTT.

This clone was counted a single time. V gene TRBV5-1 combines with J gene TRBJ2-1; 9 bases are shared with TRBD2. Germline CDR1 is SGHRS and CDR2 is YFSETQ. The CDR3 runs to 16 residues. J gave up 2 bases and V 4 bases, and 7 bases lay outside the gene matches. The CDR3 DNA follows: TGCGCCAGCAGCCCTCCGACTAGCGGAGCCTACAATGAGCAGTTCTTC. The encoded protein is CASSPPTSGAYNEQFF.

This chain joins TRBV27 and TRBJ2-6; no definite D call. The ends were cut back, 6 bases at V and 1 base at J, with 13 bases in the middle. Germline V CDR1 and CDR2: MNHEY, SMNVEV (reference sequence). CDR3 length: 16 amino acids. The CDR3 loop is CASRLGGTSGANVLTF. In DNA, the CDR3 is TGTGCCAGCAGACTGGGCGGCACTTCTGGGGCCAACGTCCTGACTTTC.

The CDR3 sequence: CASSELGQGDGYTF. CDR3 bases: TGTGCCAGCAGTGAATTAGGACAGGGGGATGGCTACACCTTC. The J gene is TRBJ1-2, the V gene TRBV25-1; TRBD1 aligns across 10 bases. The CDR3 loop spans 14 amino acids. The ends lost 1 base at V and 6 bases at J; junction bases unmatched: 2. In germline, CDR1 is MGHDK, CDR2 SYGVNS.

This clone was found once. J is TRBJ2-5 and V is TRBV4-3, with D perhaps matching TRBD1 or TRBD2 (6 bases each). The CDR3 has 16 residues. V was cut by 5 bases and J by 4 bases, with 20 bases left in between. Germline CDR1 is LGHNA and CDR2 is YSLEER. CDR3 sequence reads: CASSSGSGALSETQYF. The CDR3 DNA sequence: TGCGCCAGCAGCTCAGGGTCGGGGGCGCTTTCAGAGACCCAGTACTTC.

This clone was picked up a small number of times. The V gene is TRBV27, the J gene TRBJ2-3; TRBD2 agrees at 10 bases. V was clipped by 6 bases and J by 6 bases; unmatched bases: 6. Germline loops: CDR1 MNHEY, CDR2 SMNVEV (reference sequence). There are 14 residues in the CDR3. The CDR3 protein is CASREGLAYDTQYF. The CDR3 region has the DNA TGTGCCAGCAGGGAGGGACTAGCGTATGATACGCAGTATTTT.